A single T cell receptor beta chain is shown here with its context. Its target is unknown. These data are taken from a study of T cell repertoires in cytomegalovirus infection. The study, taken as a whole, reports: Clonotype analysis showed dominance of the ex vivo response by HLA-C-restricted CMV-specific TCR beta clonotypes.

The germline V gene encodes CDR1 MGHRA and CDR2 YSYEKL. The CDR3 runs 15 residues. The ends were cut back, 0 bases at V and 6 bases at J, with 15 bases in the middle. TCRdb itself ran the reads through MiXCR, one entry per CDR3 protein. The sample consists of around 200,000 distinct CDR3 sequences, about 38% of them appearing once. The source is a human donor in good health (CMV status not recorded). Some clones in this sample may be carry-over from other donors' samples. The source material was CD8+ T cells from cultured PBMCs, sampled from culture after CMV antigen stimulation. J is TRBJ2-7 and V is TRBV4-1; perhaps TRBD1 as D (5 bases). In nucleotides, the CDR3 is TGCGCCAGCAGCCAAGATTATGACAGTCAGCCCGAGCAGTACTTC. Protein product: CASSQDYDSQPEQYF.